These 12 T cell receptor beta chains originate from one sample sequenced in a study of blood T cells in healthy people across ages. Combining a sample-barcoded 5' primer with a J-beta primer mix, a second PCR ran for 7 to 11 cycles. Via MiXCR, TCRdb re-called the 5' RACE reads, giving one row per CDR3 protein. The sample lists under 2 million distinct CDR3 sequences; about 35% were seen once. Sequenced: blood. These TCRs come from a woman in her twenties or thirties in good health.

The chain has TRBV29-1 and TRBJ1-2, with D tentatively TRBD1 (6 bases). Trimming removed 2 bases from V and 3 bases from J, with 19 bases in between. The length of the CDR3 is 16 residues. The germline V gene encodes CDR1 SQVTM and CDR2 ANQGSEA. CDR3 in DNA: TGCAGCGTTGAAAGGGTCTCCACAGGGATTTACTATGGCTACACCTTC. The encoded protein is CSVERVSTGIYYGYTF.

CDR3 nucleotide sequence: TGCAGTGCTAGAGGCACGGCCTGGGCGCCAAGCTATAATTCACCCCTCCACTTT. It yields the protein CSARGTAWAPSYNSPLHF. The chain joins TRBV20-1 to TRBJ1-6; D unclear. The germline CDR1 and CDR2 sequences are DFQATT and SNEGSKA (reference sequence). V was clipped by 1 base and J by 3 bases, with 19 bases between them. This CDR3 is built from 18 residues.

The rearrangement joins TRBV30 to TRBJ2-3; TRBD2 matches 11 bases. Trimming cost V 2 bases and J 3 bases; bases outside gene matches: 4. Looked up from germline, CDR1 is GTSNPN and CDR2 is SVGIG (reference sequence). This CDR3 spans 15 amino acids. The DNA of the CDR3 is TGTGCCTGGAGTCTTACTAGCGGGAGAACAGATACGCAGTATTTT. This encodes CAWSLTSGRTDTQYF.

Concerning this clonotype: Relative to the germline gene, one junction end is altered; a read error may explain this. The chain recombines TRBV4-1 with TRBJ2-7, with no clear D. Looked up from germline, CDR1 is MGHRA and CDR2 is YSYEKL. There are 14 residues in the CDR3. The CDR3 region has the DNA TGCGCCGGCAGGCCTTTGGGCCACTCCTACGAGCAGTACTTC. Its translation is CAGRPLGHSYEQYF.

This clonotype appeared many times. The chain links TRBV3-1 to TRBJ2-7; maybe TRBD1 (5 bases). Per the germline V gene, CDR1 is LGHDT and CDR2 is YNNKEL (reference sequence). V was clipped by 0 bases and J by 1 base, with 16 bases between them. This CDR3 region has 17 residues. The CDR3 loop reads CASSQDSPGIKSYEQYF. In DNA, the CDR3 is TGTGCCAGCAGCCAAGATAGCCCAGGGATAAAGTCCTACGAGCAGTACTTC.

This clonotype was recorded a few times. V usage is TRBV7-9 and J usage is TRBJ2-7; 7 nucleotides line up with TRBD1. V trimming: 4 bases; J trimming: 3 bases; junction bases outside the gene matches: 9. The length of the CDR3 is 15 residues. CDR1 and CDR2 from the germline V gene are SEHNR and FQNEAQ (reference sequence). The DNA for the CDR3 is TGTGCCAGCAGCTCCAGTAAGCAGGGGGTCTACGAGCAGTACTTC. This codes for CASSSSKQGVYEQYF.

In the case of this clonotype: A much more abundant neighbour one base away suggests this may be a read error. The rearrangement uses TRBV4-1 and TRBJ2-6, with D tentatively TRBD1 (5 bases). Per germline, CDR1 MGHRA and CDR2 YSYEKL. The CDR3 extends over 19 amino acids. CDR3: CASSQESRTVYSGANVPTF. The CDR3 nucleotides read TGCGCCAGCAGCCAAGAATCGCGGACCGTTTACTCTGGGGCCAACGTCCCGACTTTC.

This clonotype came up a few times. The chain has TRBV10-3 and TRBJ1-5; D is unresolved. CDR3 size: 15 residues. Germline V gives CDR1 ENHRY, CDR2 SYGVKD. Trimming took 0 bases from V and 3 from J, leaving 9 bases between them. CDR3 amino acids: CAISESRQNNQPQHF. Written as DNA, the CDR3 is TGTGCCATCAGTGAGTCGAGGCAGAACAATCAGCCCCAGCATTTT.

As regards this clonotype: Lacking the conserved final phenylalanine or tryptophan, this CDR3 likely reflects a read error. The chain uses TRBV7-9 and TRBJ1-5, with D perhaps matching TRBD1 (6 bases). The CDR3 has 14 amino acids. Looked up from germline, CDR1 is SEHNR and CDR2 is FQNEAQ (reference sequence). V was trimmed by 1 base and J by 5 bases, leaving 9 bases between them. The CDR3 here is CASSLGGADQPQHC. The CDR3 DNA sequence: TGTGCCAGCAGCTTAGGGGGGGCCGATCAGCCCCAGCATTGT.

This chain joins TRBV6-1 and TRBJ1-5, with D hard to call. Looked up from germline, CDR1 is MNHNS and CDR2 is SASEGT. V dropped 4 bases and J dropped 4 bases, with 14 bases sitting between them. This CDR3 is 15 amino acids long. CDR3 protein: CASSARPAENQPQHF. CDR3 sequence (DNA): TGTGCCAGCAGTGCTCGTCCGGCTGAGAATCAGCCCCAGCATTTT.

V usage is TRBV20-1 and J usage is TRBJ1-1; possibly TRBD1 for D (5 bases). From germline, CDR1 is DFQATT and CDR2 SNEGSKA (reference sequence). CDR3 length: 14 amino acids. V lost 3 bases, J lost 0 bases, and 11 bases lay in between. The CDR3: CSASWAGMNTEAFF. CDR3 nucleotides: TGCAGTGCTAGTTGGGCAGGGATGAACACTGAAGCTTTCTTT.

The chain uses TRBV27 and TRBJ1-5, with 10 bases matching TRBD1. CDR1 is MNHEY and CDR2 is SMNVEV in the germline V gene (reference sequence). This CDR3 comprises 18 residues. Trimming took 5 bases from V and 3 from J; bases not matched to a gene: 13. CDR3 DNA: TGTGCCAGCAGTCCTCGGACAGGGGGAGTTAGTAACAATCAGCCCCAGCATTTT. It codes for CASSPRTGGVSNNQPQHF.